This passage covers 17 T cell receptor beta chains from one sample sequenced in a study of technical replicates of blood from a few donors. The protocol was immunoSEQ multiplex PCR, while the TCRdb copy is restricted to in-frame clones and leaves out a portion. The sample includes tens of thousands of clones, over 95% seen only once; the top ten take roughly 0.2%. The sample taken for sequencing was T cells isolated from PBMCs. These receptors originate from a human donor in good health.

With regard to this clone: Mismatch with germline at one junction end may stem from a read error. V usage is TRBV7-7 and J usage is TRBJ2-7; D gene uncertain. The CDR3 loop spans 13 amino acids. CDR1 is SSHAT, CDR2 FNYEAQ, per germline (reference sequence). The CDR3 nucleotides read TGTGCTAGCAGCTTAGCCGGTAGAAACGAGCAGTACTTC. This gives the protein CASSLAGRNEQYF.

This chain uses TRBV4-1 with TRBJ2-4, with no clear D. The germline V gene encodes CDR1 MGHRA and CDR2 YSYEKL. Trimming took off 4 bases at V and 0 bases at J, with 16 bases between the two ends. The length of the CDR3 is 17 residues. The CDR3 DNA follows: TGCGCCAGCAGCCCTCCAGGCAGCCAATTAGCCAAAAACATTCAGTACTTC. This sequence encodes CASSPPGSQLAKNIQYF.

The chain links TRBV11-3 to TRBJ1-5, with TRBD1 as a possible D gene (5 bases). The CDR3 consists of 12 residues. The V gene lost 3 bases and the J gene lost 5 bases, with 5 bases spanning the gap. In germline, CDR1 is SGHNT, CDR2 YENEEA. The CDR3: CASSFRDQPQHF. The CDR3 region has the DNA TGTGCCAGCAGCTTCAGGGATCAGCCCCAGCATTTT.

The J gene is TRBJ2-1, the V gene TRBV19; D is possibly TRBD2 (5 bases). Germline V gene data show CDR1 as LNHDA and CDR2 as SQIVND (reference sequence). There are 14 residues in the CDR3. Trimming cost V 2 bases and J 8 bases, with 13 bases left between them. CDR3 protein: CASSIISGNYEQFF. In nucleotides, the CDR3 is TGTGCCAGTAGTATAATATCCGGGAATTATGAGCAGTTCTTC.

J is TRBJ2-7 and V is TRBV30; 16 bases are shared with TRBD2. The J segment lost 4 bases and the V segment lost 5 bases, leaving 11 bases of the junction unmatched. Germline assignment: CDR1 GTSNPN and CDR2 SVGIG (reference sequence). The CDR3 loop spans 17 amino acids. The CDR3 DNA reads as TGTGCCTGGGGCAAGGGACTAGCGGGAGGGCCATGGTACGAGCAGTACTTC. The encoded protein is CAWGKGLAGGPWYEQYF. Based on the CDR3 plus reference TRBV30 and TRBJ2-7, the full variable domain is SQTIHQWPATLVQPVGSPLSLECTVEGTSNPNLYWYRQAAGRGLQLLFYSVGIGQISSEVPQNLSASRPQDRQFILSSKKLLLSDSGFYLCAWGKGLAGGPWYEQYFGPGTRLTVT.

The chain joins TRBV25-1 to TRBJ1-3; 8 nucleotides line up with TRBD1. The CDR3 is 17 residues long. Germline values: CDR1 MGHDK, CDR2 SYGVNS. V was pared by 4 bases and J by 4 bases, with 12 bases of the junction left unmatched. DNA for the CDR3: TGTGCCAGCAGTGGGGGGACAGGCGTTCGGGGGGGAAACACCATATATTTT. Encoded protein: CASSGGTGVRGGNTIYF.

This chain connects TRBV27 to TRBJ2-5, with 12 positions matching TRBD2. Germline CDR1 reads MNHEY; CDR2 reads SMNVEV (reference sequence). CDR3 size: 15 residues. V dropped 3 bases and J dropped 5; count of bases not matched to a gene: 4. The CDR3 DNA follows: TGTGCCAGCAGTTTCGGACTAGCGGGAATTGAGACCCAGTACTTC. Translation gives CASSFGLAGIETQYF.

The chain has TRBV6-1 and TRBJ2-1; 7 bases match TRBD1. V was clipped by 3 bases and J by 2 bases; unmatched bases: 10. Germline CDR1 and CDR2: MNHNS and SASEGT. The CDR3 has 17 residues. CDR3 nucleotide sequence: TGTGCCAGCAGTGAGATGAAGGGGGCGCTTACCTACAATGAGCAGTTCTTC. Its protein product is CASSEMKGALTYNEQFF.

The chain employs TRBV9 and TRBJ2-7, with a possible D match to TRBD1 (5 bases). This CDR3 comprises 11 residues. The germline CDR1 and CDR2 sequences are SGDLS and YYNGEE. The ends were cut back, 4 bases at V and 5 bases at J, with 7 bases in the middle. This CDR3 is CASSQGNEQYF. For the CDR3, the DNA is TGTGCCAGCAGCCAGGGCAACGAGCAGTACTTC.

This chain uses TRBV19 with TRBJ1-5; 9 bases match TRBD1. Germline CDR1 LNHDA, CDR2 SQIVND (reference sequence). J gave up 7 bases and V 4 bases, and 8 bases lay outside the gene matches. This CDR3 has 15 residues. In DNA, the CDR3 is TGTGCCAGTAGTACATGGACAGGGGCCAACCAGCCCCAGCATTTT. Translation: CASSTWTGANQPQHF.

The chain joins TRBV9 to TRBJ2-7; D unresolved. CDR3 size: 14 residues. CDR1 and CDR2 (germline): SGDLS, YYNGEE. V was cut by 0 bases and J by 0 bases, with 7 bases left in between. CDR3 DNA: TGTGCCAGCAGCGTAGGATCGAGCTCCTACGAGCAGTACTTC. It yields the protein CASSVGSSSYEQYF.

This chain joins TRBV6-5 and TRBJ1-1, with D tentatively TRBD1 (5 bases). The germline CDR1 and CDR2 sequences are MNHEY and SVGAGI. The CDR3 totals 15 residues. V lost 2 bases and J lost 1, with 11 bases in between. CDR3 DNA: TGTGCCAGCAGTTACGGGGTAGGGGAGAACACTGAAGCTTTCTTT. Encoded protein: CASSYGVGENTEAFF.

This chain joins TRBV30 and TRBJ1-2; possibly TRBD1 for D (5 bases). V was clipped by 0 bases and J by 2 bases, with 7 bases between them. Germline V gene data show CDR1 as GTSNPN and CDR2 as SVGIG (reference sequence). The CDR3 runs 13 residues. The CDR3 is CAWSVRQNYGYTF. The CDR3 bases are TGTGCCTGGAGTGTAAGACAGAACTATGGCTACACCTTC.

This sequence joins TRBV30 and TRBJ1-5; TRBD1 aligns across 7 bases. The germline V gene has CDR1 GTSNPN and CDR2 SVGIG (reference sequence). The length of the CDR3 is 15 residues. Trimming removed 1 base from V and 7 bases from J; junction bases left unmatched: 10. CDR3 nucleotide sequence: TGTGCCTGGAGTGCCCTTGACAGGGCTCACCAGCCCCAGCATTTT. Protein product: CAWSALDRAHQPQHF.

The chain is built from TRBV7-2 and TRBJ1-2; no clear D. Germline values: CDR1 SGHTA, CDR2 FQGNSA. Trimming stripped 7 bases from V and 3 bases from J, with 18 bases between. The CDR3 loop spans 15 amino acids. CDR3 sequence (DNA): TGTGCCAGCATCCTTGGGCCCGGTCCCCACTATGGCTACACCTTC. Amino acid sequence: CASILGPGPHYGYTF.

V and J are TRBV19 and TRBJ2-7; 7 nucleotides match TRBD2. The V gene end was trimmed by 5 bases and the J gene end by 5 bases; junction bases not matched to a gene: 6. The CDR3 loop spans 13 amino acids. CDR1 LNHDA and CDR2 SQIVND come from the germline V gene (reference sequence). Here the CDR3 reads CASSRGRRDEQYF. The CDR3 DNA reads as TGTGCCAGTAGTCGCGGGAGAAGAGACGAGCAGTACTTC.

The chain links TRBV5-5 to TRBJ1-2, with D perhaps TRBD1 (5 bases). Germline V gene sequence: CDR1 SGHKS, CDR2 YYEKEE (reference sequence). Trimming shortened V by 1 base and J by 3 bases, and 10 bases separated the two germline ends. The CDR3 extends over 14 amino acids. This CDR3 is CASSLLGGDYGYTF. The DNA of the CDR3 is TGTGCCAGCAGCTTGTTGGGGGGGGACTATGGCTACACCTTC.